This TCR beta chain was captured by sequencing in a study of neurological immune-mediated disorders (dated by TCRdb to about 2019). Regarding the study in general: Among the approximately 35 multiple sclerosis patients, relapsing-remitting MS accounted for 31 and secondary progressive MS accounted for 3. Of the 68 subjects in the cohort, roughly 14 were HAM/TSP patients, some 35 were multiple sclerosis patients, and roughly 20 were healthy controls. Longitudinal samples, technical triplicates and paired sorted CD4+ and CD8+ T-cell subsets, alongside PBMC samples, were included among the 106 TCR-beta libraries. Using UMI-based sequencing, the study compared peripheral blood TCR-beta repertoires from patients with HTLV-I-associated myelopathy (HAM/TSP), patients with multiple sclerosis, and healthy controls. What the research found in general, with its limitations: Across subjects, expanded clones never shared an identical CDR3 amino acid sequence, which suggests that the TCR-beta repertoires in every group were private. In phylogenetic analysis, the repertoires of 18 of 34 MS patients grouped into a cluster of related CDR3 sequences, which suggests a possible signature at the repertoire level. TCR clonal expansion was greatest in HAM/TSP patients and smallest in MS patients, who ranked below even healthy controls. The MS cluster showed no association with clinical or MRI features, and the authors stated that larger cohorts are needed.

Many counts were recorded for this clonotype. Its target antigen remains unknown. No clone much larger than this one lies a single base away; base qualities are absent. To synthesize cDNA, template-switch 5'RACE was performed with a primer carrying a 10-nucleotide random unique molecular identifier so that each TCR transcript was tagged. Every sequencing run covered 15-18 subjects and yielded more than 180 million TCR-beta sequences. Total RNA was extracted with the RNeasy kit. The KAPA Real-time Library Amplification kit was used to amplify TCR-beta VDJ regions with primers for the TCR constant region and the 5'RACE anchor. Sample indexes and Illumina adaptors were added in a first PCR, and a second PCR then increased library yield. After Ampure bead purification, the TCR product of roughly 650 bp was size-selected on a 2% E-gel SizeSelection system. Library quality was checked on a Bioanalyzer, concentration was measured with Qubit, and libraries were quantified with the Kapa Library Quantification kit before pooling. Paired-end 2 x 150 bp sequencing of the libraries was performed on an Illumina HiSeq 2500. To increase sequence diversity, 25-30% phiX was spiked into each library pool. Processing in the source paper ran as follows. Quality-filtered reads were processed with the UMI-based MiGEC pipeline, which removed over 75% of raw TCR sequences during error correction. VDJ genes were aligned to IMGT germline references, and each clonotype was defined by a unique CDR3 amino acid sequence together with V-J genes. Clonal expansion, Shannon diversity, and CDR3 relatedness (CalcPairwiseDistances, ClusterSamples) were evaluated with VDJtools, and phylogenetic trees were built with CLCbio workbench. A clone was classed as expanded if it had 8 or more unique UMIs, a cutoff based on coefficient-of-variation modelling across technical triplicates. TCRdb trimmed public reads at Q25 via fastp, called clones via MiXCR and kept in-frame beta chains. When rows share a CDR3 protein, they turn into one entry using the most common DNA and genes. The V and J calls reflect TCRdb's pipeline rather than the authors' work. Counted in this sample were roughly 76,000 distinct CDR3 sequences; approximately 3.3% of them appeared once. Of the sample, about 5.5% is held by the ten largest clones.

For the unsorted PBMC libraries, 2 million PBMCs were stored in RNAlater at -80 degrees C until RNA extraction and were used to generate the libraries. Multiple sclerosis patients were enrolled in a US clinical protocol evaluating disease progression by magnetic resonance imaging. Peripheral blood was subjected to Ficoll-Hypaque density gradient centrifugation to isolate PBMCs, which were then cryopreserved in liquid nitrogen. Sequenced material: PBMCs. The origin of this receptor is a woman in her forties or fifties with multiple sclerosis.

The nucleotide sequence is given as TGCGCCAGCAGCTTGGCATCGGGACAGCCGGACTATGGCTACACCTTC. This gives the protein CASSLASGQPDYGYTF. Recombination linked TRBV5-1 to TRBJ1-2, with TRBD1 identical over 7 junction bases. CDR3 length: 16 amino acids, cysteine to phenylalanine. Solely the CDR3 DNA is kept, with 48 bases framed from the first base. Trimming accounts for 0 bases at V and 3 bases at J, while the number of junction bases matched to no gene is 8. The germline V gene encodes CDR1 SGHRS and CDR2 YFSETQ.